A single sample gave rise to the 21 T cell receptor beta chains below, sequenced in a study of identical twins. In TCRdb, the 5' RACE reads were re-called with MiXCR into one record per CDR3 protein. Among 250,000 or so distinct CDR3 sequences, approximately 8.3% were seen once, and the ten largest hold approximately 3%. The sample was also linked to a second study, of yellow fever vaccine responses in identical twins.

Sequencing was performed on CD8+ T cells sorted from blood. The receptors shown here come from a woman younger than 35 in good health.

This clonotype was counted a few times. The genes are TRBV9 and TRBJ1-4, with a tentative D call TRBD1 (6 bases). V was pared by 4 bases and J by 4 bases, with 11 bases between. Germline loops: CDR1 SGDLS, CDR2 YYNGEE. The CDR3 contains 14 residues. This chain's CDR3 is CASSPDRFNEKLFF. The CDR3 nucleotides are TGTGCCAGCAGCCCCGACAGGTTTAATGAAAAACTGTTTTTT.

This clonotype has only a few counts. V is TRBV4-1 and J is TRBJ2-1, with D perhaps TRBD1 (6 bases). The CDR3 spans 15 residues. V lost 0 bases to trimming and J lost 3 bases, with 9 bases between them. From germline, CDR1 is MGHRA and CDR2 YSYEKL. In DNA form, the CDR3 reads TGCGCCAGCAGCCAAGACAGGGGAGACTACAATGAGCAGTTCTTC. Protein sequence: CASSQDRGDYNEQFF.

This sequence joins TRBV2 and TRBJ2-7, with 7 nucleotides matching TRBD2. The germline gives CDR1 SNHLY, CDR2 FYNNEI. Unmatched junction bases numbered 5, after V lost 6 bases and J lost 0 bases. This CDR3 has 14 amino acids. This CDR3 is CASRSRDYSYEQYF. CDR3 DNA sequence: TGTGCCAGCAGAAGTCGGGACTACTCCTACGAGCAGTACTTC. Full variable domain (rest looked up from reference TRBV2 and TRBJ2-7): EPEVTQTPSHQVTQMGQEVILRCVPISNHLYFYWYRQILGQKVEFLVSFYNNEISEKSEIFDDQFSVERPDGSNFTLKIRSTKLEDSAMYFCASRSRDYSYEQYFGPGTRLTVT.

This clonotype was seen only a few times. At one end, the junction sequence differs from germline, possibly due to a read error. The chain combines TRBV5-1 with TRBJ1-6; D uncertain. Germline CDR1 SGHRS, CDR2 YFSETQ. The CDR3 is made up of 16 amino acids. The CDR3 is CASSLVFLEDNSPLHF. CDR3 DNA: TGCGCCAGCAGCTTGGTGTTTTTGGAAGACAATTCGCCCCTCCACTTT.

This chain joins TRBV20-1 and TRBJ2-7; D possibly matches TRBD1 or TRBD2 (6 bases each). V was clipped by 0 bases and J by 6 bases, with 15 bases between them. The CDR3 covers 14 residues. Germline V gene data show CDR1 as DFQATT and CDR2 as SNEGSKA (reference sequence). The CDR3 sequence is CSARDLGGRGEQYF. The CDR3 region has the DNA TGCAGTGCTAGAGATTTGGGGGGCCGAGGCGAGCAGTACTTC.

This clonotype was detected only a few times. The chain combines TRBV9 with TRBJ1-1; TRBD1 agrees at 9 bases. The V gene end was trimmed by 4 bases and the J gene end by 1 base; junction bases not matched to a gene: 8. The CDR3 is 16 amino acids. Looked up from germline, CDR1 is SGDLS and CDR2 is YYNGEE. Here the CDR3 DNA reads TGTGCCAGCAGCCCGGGACGGACAGGGGCGAACACTGAAGCTTTCTTT. This gives the protein CASSPGRTGANTEAFF.

This clonotype was detected once. The V gene is TRBV6-2 or TRBV6-3, the J gene TRBJ2-7; D perhaps matches TRBD2 (6 bases). The CDR3 extends over 15 amino acids. V was trimmed by 8 bases and J by 0 bases, leaving 17 bases between them. The germline gives CDR1 MNHEY, CDR2 SVGEGT. The CDR3: CASVGAGKTSYEQYF. The CDR3 DNA is TGTGCCAGCGTTGGGGCGGGGAAGACCTCCTACGAGCAGTACTTC.

This clonotype was counted many times. This chain joins TRBV4-1 and TRBJ2-1; 8 positions match TRBD2. Germline lookup yields CDR1 MGHRA and CDR2 YSYEKL. The CDR3 runs 15 residues. After removal of 0 bases from V and 10 bases from J, the junction contained 8 bases not matched to a gene. In DNA, the CDR3 is TGCGCCAGCAGCCAAGAAGGGCTAGCGGGCGGGGAGCAGTTCTTC. The encoded protein is CASSQEGLAGGEQFF.

The chain has TRBV6-5 and TRBJ2-1, with D maybe TRBD1 (6 bases). Deletions cut 5 bases from V and 10 bases from J, with 12 bases between. Germline V gene sequence: CDR1 MNHEY, CDR2 SVGAGI. CDR3 length equals 12 residues. The CDR3: CASSTTGSEQFF. DNA of the CDR3: TGTGCCAGCAGTACGACAGGTTCCGAGCAGTTCTTC.

This clonotype was found many times. The genes are TRBV29-1 and TRBJ2-2; D gene uncertain. Between the trimmed V and J ends, which lost 3 bases and 3 bases, there was a span of 8 bases. CDR1 is SQVTM and CDR2 is ANQGSEA in the germline V gene. The CDR3 consists of 13 residues. The CDR3: CSVELTDTGELFF. CDR3 nucleotides: TGCAGCGTTGAGTTAACGGACACCGGGGAGCTGTTTTTT.

This clonotype was counted ten times or more. The chain joins TRBV5-1 to TRBJ2-7, with 7 bases matching TRBD2. This CDR3 comprises 14 residues. CDR1 is SGHRS, CDR2 YFSETQ, per germline. With 3 bases clipped from V and 1 base from J, the junction kept 4 bases outside the gene matches. The CDR3 DNA follows: TGCGCCAGCAGCTCAAGCGGGGAGTCCTACGAGCAGTACTTC. Amino acids: CASSSSGESYEQYF.

This chain uses TRBV4-1 with TRBJ2-3; D may be TRBD2 (5 bases). CDR1 is MGHRA, CDR2 YSYEKL, per germline. Between the trimmed V and J ends, which lost 2 bases and 4 bases, there was a span of 10 bases. This CDR3 contains 14 residues. The CDR3 sequence: CASSQIWGADTQYF. The CDR3 region has the DNA TGCGCCAGCAGCCAAATTTGGGGAGCAGATACGCAGTATTTT.

CDR3 sequence (DNA): TGTGCCAGCAGCTTGGAAAGCGCCGGCGGTTACGAGCAGTACTTC. Its protein product is CASSLESAGGYEQYF. This chain uses TRBV5-6 with TRBJ2-7; D unclear. V was clipped by 0 bases and J by 4 bases, with 14 bases between them. The CDR3 sequence is 15 residues long. Germline V gives CDR1 SGHDT, CDR2 YYEEEE.

This clonotype was counted ten times or more. The rearrangement joins TRBV20-1 to TRBJ2-7, with a possible D match to TRBD1 (5 bases). The CDR3 has 13 amino acids. Deletions cut 3 bases from V and 3 bases from J, with 12 bases between. Germline V lookup: CDR1 DFQATT, CDR2 SNEGSKA (reference sequence). Here the CDR3 reads CSARPRQSYEQYF. The CDR3 bases are TGCAGTGCTAGGCCCCGACAGAGCTACGAGCAGTACTTC.

This clonotype has ten or more counts. The CDR3 nucleotides are TGCAGCGTGTTCGAGGGGAGAGGCTACACCTTC. This encodes CSVFEGRGYTF. The chain uses TRBV29-1 and TRBJ1-2, with D perhaps TRBD1 (5 bases). This CDR3 contains 11 residues. Deletions cut 6 bases from V and 8 bases from J, with 13 bases between. Germline assignment: CDR1 SQVTM and CDR2 ANQGSEA.

The chain joins TRBV9 to TRBJ2-3, with D tentatively TRBD1 or TRBD2 (6 bases each). V lost 3 bases, J lost 4 bases, and 21 bases lay in between. This CDR3 is built from 17 residues. CDR1 is SGDLS and CDR2 is YYNGEE in the germline V gene. CDR3 bases: TGTGCCAGCAGCGCCAACCCGGGGGCCGTTTTTCCAGATACGCAGTATTTT. Translating gives CASSANPGAVFPDTQYF.

The table lists this clonotype with many counts. The rearrangement links TRBV5-1 to TRBJ2-7; D possibly uses TRBD1 or TRBD2 (5 bases each). V lost 1 base and J lost 2, with 7 bases in between. The CDR3 covers 13 residues. The germline CDR1 and CDR2 sequences are SGHRS and YFSETQ. The chain's CDR3 is CASSLMGAYEQYF. The CDR3 DNA sequence: TGCGCCAGCAGCTTGATGGGGGCCTACGAGCAGTACTTC. The full variable domain, in which reference TRBV5-1 and TRBJ2-7 provide the parts outside the CDR3, is KAGVTQTPRYLIKTRGQQVTLSCSPISGHRSVSWYQQTPGQGLQFLFEYFSETQRNKGNFPGRFSGRQFSNSRSEMNVSTLELGDSALYLCASSLMGAYEQYFGPGTRLTVT.

This clonotype was seen only a few times. CDR3 in amino acids: CASSGGDTGELFF. The CDR3 DNA reads TGTGCCAGCAGTGGGGGTGACACCGGGGAGCTGTTTTTT. The V call is TRBV6-1, the J call TRBJ2-2; D is ambiguous. In germline, CDR1 is MNHNS, CDR2 SASEGT. V lost 4 bases and J lost 3, with 6 bases in between. The CDR3 runs to 13 residues.

This clonotype was picked up one time. The chain has TRBV10-3 and TRBJ1-5, with D hard to call. V was clipped by 9 bases and J by 1 base, with 7 bases between them. Germline assignment: CDR1 ENHRY and CDR2 SYGVKD. This CDR3 is built from 12 residues. CDR3 sequence: CAMGSSNQPQHF. CDR3 bases: TGTGCCATGGGGTCGAGCAATCAGCCCCAGCATTTT.

This clonotype was seen a few times. This chain links TRBV6-2 or TRBV6-3 with TRBJ2-5, with 8 bases aligning to TRBD2. Germline V gene lookup returns CDR1 MNHEY and CDR2 SVGEGT. V gave up 3 bases and J gave up 4 bases; unmatched junction bases: 13. The CDR3 totals 17 residues. CDR3 nucleotide sequence: TGTGCCAGCAGTTATCGGCTCGGGGGGGTTGGTGGAGAGACCCAGTACTTC. The encoded protein is CASSYRLGGVGGETQYF.

This clonotype was seen more than once but under ten times. The chain employs TRBV7-2 and TRBJ2-5; D is unresolved. Germline V CDR1 and CDR2: SGHTA, FQGNSA. The CDR3 is 17 residues long. Trimming shortened V by 1 base and J by 2 bases, and 17 bases separated the two germline ends. The CDR3 reads CASSLVPVGSLQETQYF. The CDR3 DNA sequence: TGTGCCAGCAGCTTAGTTCCCGTCGGCAGTTTACAAGAGACCCAGTACTTC.